This entry lists 32 T cell receptor beta chains sequenced from one sample in a study of cytotoxic CD8 clonotypes in ibrutinib-treated CLL. Sequencing was performed with immunoSEQ multiplex PCR; in TCRdb, only in-frame clones are kept and a portion is missing. The data contain roughly 180,000 clones, around three quarters of them singletons. Specimen: PBMCs, collected after 24 months of ibrutinib treatment. The receptors were gathered from a human donor with chronic lymphocytic leukemia.

The chain has TRBV30 and TRBJ2-7; D call uncertain. Deletions cut 2 bases from V and 3 bases from J, with 8 bases between. This CDR3 spans 12 amino acids. Looked up from germline, CDR1 is GTSNPN and CDR2 is SVGIG (reference sequence). This CDR3 is CAWSPRNYEQYF. In nucleotides, the CDR3 is TGTGCCTGGAGTCCTCGGAACTACGAGCAGTACTTC.

Comments on this clone: Its ends do not fully match the called genes, so a read error is possible. The chain is built from TRBV7-7 and TRBJ2-1; unclear D gene. CDR3 length: 15 amino acids. The germline V gene has CDR1 SSHAT and CDR2 FNYEAQ (reference sequence). This CDR3 is CASSLETASYNEQFF. In DNA form, the CDR3 reads TGTGCTAGCAGCTTAGAAACGGCCTCCTACAATGAGCAGTTCTTC. The full variable domain, with the rest looked up from reference TRBV7-7 and TRBJ2-1, is GAGVSQSPRYKVTKRGQDVTLRCDPISSHATLYWYQQALGQGPEFLTYFNYEAQPDKSGLPSDRFSAERPEGSISTLTIQRTEQRDSAMYRCASSLETASYNEQFFGPGTRLTVL.

The genes are TRBV7-9 and TRBJ2-3, with 7 nucleotides matching TRBD2. Germline V CDR1 and CDR2: SEHNR, FQNEAQ (reference sequence). This CDR3 is built from 16 residues. With V trimmed by 1 base and J by 2 bases, 6 bases remained unmatched. The CDR3 loop reads CASSLGASGFTDTQYF. CDR3 coding DNA: TGTGCCAGCAGCTTAGGGGCTAGCGGATTCACAGATACGCAGTATTTT.

In its sample, this clone was seen once. The chain is built from TRBV4-3 and TRBJ2-1, with no clear D. The CDR3 extends over 12 amino acids. V was shortened by 0 bases and J by 9 bases, with 6 bases between the two germline ends. From germline, CDR1 is LGHNA and CDR2 YSLEER. CDR3 amino acids: CASSQDGGEQFF. The CDR3 DNA follows: TGCGCCAGCAGCCAAGACGGTGGTGAGCAGTTCTTC.

The chain carries TRBV9 and TRBJ2-5, with 9 bases that match TRBD2. The CDR3 length is 19 residues. The V gene end was trimmed by 2 bases and the J gene end by 5 bases; junction bases not matched to a gene: 19. The germline V gene has CDR1 SGDLS and CDR2 YYNGEE. The CDR3 loop is CASSVWPGSPSGEEETQYF. The CDR3 DNA reads TGTGCCAGCAGCGTTTGGCCAGGGTCGCCTAGCGGGGAGGAGGAGACCCAGTACTTC.

The chain employs TRBV29-1 and TRBJ2-7; D call uncertain. Trimming left V 4 bases short and J 0 bases short, with 7 bases between. The CDR3 contains 12 residues. Germline V CDR1 and CDR2: SQVTM, ANQGSEA. In nucleotides, the CDR3 is TGCAGCGTTGTCCAGCACTCCTACGAGCAGTACTTC. Protein: CSVVQHSYEQYF.

The rearrangement joins TRBV4-3 to TRBJ2-1; unclear D gene. CDR3 length: 15 amino acids. CDR1 and CDR2 from the germline V gene are LGHNA and YSLEER. V was pared by 1 base and J by 0 bases, with 7 bases between. The CDR3 nucleotides read TGCGCCAGCAGCCAAGCAACACTCTCCTACAATGAGCAGTTCTTC. Its translation: CASSQATLSYNEQFF.

The chain has TRBV28 and TRBJ2-2; D gene uncertain. Germline V lookup: CDR1 MDHEN, CDR2 SYDVKM. This CDR3 is built from 13 residues. The V end was cut by 6 bases, the J end by 6 bases, with 11 bases between. The CDR3 region is CASSPTIPGELFF. The CDR3 DNA reads TGTGCCAGCAGCCCAACAATTCCCGGGGAGCTGTTTTTT. The whole variable domain, remainder taken from reference TRBV28 and TRBJ2-2, is DVKVTQSSRYLVKRTGEKVFLECVQDMDHENMFWYRQDPGLGLRLIYFSYDVKMKEKGDIPEGYSVSREKKERFSLILESASTNQTSMYLCASSPTIPGELFFGEGSRLTVL.

The chain employs TRBV4-1 and TRBJ1-1, with a possible D match to TRBD1 (5 bases). V shed 3 bases and J shed 0 bases, with 14 bases lying between them. CDR1 is MGHRA and CDR2 is YSYEKL in the germline V gene. The CDR3 covers 16 residues. The CDR3 here is CASSQGGGTVNTEAFF. CDR3 DNA: TGCGCCAGCAGCCAGGGGGGTGGGACTGTGAACACTGAAGCTTTCTTT.

The chain combines TRBV6-5 with TRBJ1-1; D remains unclear. Germline CDR1 MNHEY, CDR2 SVGAGI. V lost 0 bases to trimming and J lost 8 bases, with 13 bases between them. The CDR3 is made up of 14 amino acids. The CDR3 is CASSYSIRSGEAFF. The CDR3 coding sequence is TGTGCCAGCAGTTACTCGATCAGGTCAGGAGAAGCTTTCTTT.

This clone was counted only a few times. This rearrangement joins TRBV5-4 to TRBJ1-2; no clear D. The CDR3 has 13 amino acids. Germline values: CDR1 SGHNT, CDR2 YYREEE (reference sequence). The V end was cut by 6 bases, the J end by 3 bases, with 12 bases between. CDR3 protein: CASMGLGDYGYTF. In nucleotides, the CDR3 is TGTGCCAGCATGGGTTTGGGTGACTATGGCTACACCTTC. Looking up the rest from reference TRBV5-4 and TRBJ1-2 gives the full variable domain: ETGVTQSPTHLIKTRGQQVTLRCSSQSGHNTVSWYQQALGQGPQFIFQYYREEENGRGNFPPRFSGLQFPNYSSELNVNALELDDSALYLCASMGLGDYGYTFGSGTRLTVV.

The genes are TRBV28 and TRBJ1-3, with 7 bases matching TRBD1. Per the germline V gene, CDR1 is MDHEN and CDR2 is SYDVKM. The CDR3 runs to 14 residues. V lost 6 bases to trimming and J lost 2 bases; unmatched junction nucleotides: 4. The chain's CDR3 is CASSTGATGNTIYF. CDR3 DNA sequence: TGTGCCAGCAGCACAGGGGCGACTGGAAACACCATATATTTT.

CDR3 bases: TGTGCCAGCTCACCTCGACAGGGGGCTTCGGATCAGCCCCAGCATTTT. Amino acids: CASSPRQGASDQPQHF. This rearrangement joins TRBV18 to TRBJ1-5; 10 nucleotides agree with TRBD1. CDR1 KGHSH and CDR2 LQKENI come from the germline V gene. Trimming cost V 3 bases and J 5 bases; bases outside gene matches: 7. The CDR3 extends over 16 amino acids.

The gene calls are TRBV6-7 and TRBJ1-2; 8 bases are shared with TRBD1. TRBV6-7 is an ORF, and what it does is uncertain. V was pared by 6 bases and J by 4 bases, with 13 bases of the junction left unmatched. The CDR3 contains 16 residues. The CDR3 region has the DNA TGTGCCAGCAGATGGGGGCAGGGGGCGCGGAGCTATGGCTACACCTTC. Protein: CASRWGQGARSYGYTF.

In its sample, this clone was seen a few times. The V call is TRBV30, the J call TRBJ2-7; D is perhaps TRBD1 or TRBD2 (5 bases each). From germline, CDR1 is GTSNPN and CDR2 SVGIG (reference sequence). The CDR3 is made up of 12 amino acids. Trimming stripped 4 bases from V and 3 bases from J, with 10 bases between. This CDR3 reads CAWTGTGYEQYF. The CDR3 region has the DNA TGTGCCTGGACAGGGACGGGCTACGAGCAGTACTTC. Full variable domain (missing parts from reference TRBV30 and TRBJ2-7): SQTIHQWPATLVQPVGSPLSLECTVEGTSNPNLYWYRQAAGRGLQLLFYSVGIGQISSEVPQNLSASRPQDRQFILSSKKLLLSDSGFYLCAWTGTGYEQYFGPGTRLTVT.

The chain links TRBV30 to TRBJ2-2; weak D call: TRBD2 (6 bases). V lost 2 bases and J lost 1, with 14 bases in between. Per the germline V gene, CDR1 is GTSNPN and CDR2 is SVGIG (reference sequence). The CDR3 is 16 amino acids. CDR3 nucleotides: TGTGCCTGGAGTCGGCCCGGGGGACTGAACACCGGGGAGCTGTTTTTT. Amino acid sequence: CAWSRPGGLNTGELFF. Complete variable domain (other parts from reference TRBV30 and TRBJ2-2): SQTIHQWPATLVQPVGSPLSLECTVEGTSNPNLYWYRQAAGRGLQLLFYSVGIGQISSEVPQNLSASRPQDRQFILSSKKLLLSDSGFYLCAWSRPGGLNTGELFFGEGSRLTVL.

This chain joins TRBV5-1 and TRBJ2-7, with 10 nucleotides matching TRBD2. CDR1 SGHRS and CDR2 YFSETQ come from the germline V gene. This CDR3 spans 15 amino acids. V dropped 5 bases and J dropped 4; count of bases not matched to a gene: 9. This CDR3 is CASSDSGRAWYEQYF. The DNA of the CDR3 is TGCGCCAGCAGTGACAGCGGGAGGGCCTGGTACGAGCAGTACTTC.

The V call is TRBV5-4, the J call TRBJ2-1; 9 nucleotides agree with TRBD2. Germline lookup yields CDR1 SGHNT and CDR2 YYREEE (reference sequence). The CDR3 spans 15 residues. With 2 bases clipped from V and 6 bases from J, the junction kept 6 bases outside the gene matches. CDR3 nucleotide sequence: TGTGCCAGCAGCTTCGGTAGCGGGAGCCGCAATGAGCAGTTCTTC. Protein sequence: CASSFGSGSRNEQFF.

This clone was recorded a few times. The rearrangement links TRBV6-1 to TRBJ2-3; TRBD2 might be the D (6 bases). Germline V CDR1 and CDR2: MNHNS, SASEGT. Deletions cut 7 bases from V and 2 bases from J, with 10 bases between. The CDR3 sequence is 13 residues long. CDR3 loop: CASNRGITDTQYF. CDR3 sequence (DNA): TGTGCCAGCAACCGGGGGATCACAGATACGCAGTATTTT.

The gene calls are TRBV7-9 and TRBJ1-2, with D possibly TRBD1 on 5 matching bases. The CDR3 runs 12 residues. V dropped 8 bases and J dropped 2 bases, with 9 bases sitting between them. Germline CDR1 is SEHNR and CDR2 is FQNEAQ (reference sequence). Here the CDR3 reads CASGGVNYGYTF. DNA of the CDR3: TGTGCCAGCGGGGGTGTGAACTATGGCTACACCTTC. Filled out from reference TRBV7-9 and TRBJ1-2, the complete variable domain reads DTGVSQNPRHKITKRGQNVTFRCDPISEHNRLYWYRQTLGQGPEFLTYFQNEAQLEKSRLLSDRFSAERPKGSFSTLEIQRTEQGDSAMYLCASGGVNYGYTFGSGTRLTVV.

This CDR3 is CASRGLSSYNSPLHF. The CDR3 DNA reads as TGTGCCAGCAGAGGACTAAGCTCCTATAATTCACCCCTCCACTTT. The chain carries TRBV6-6 and TRBJ1-6; no clear D. CDR1 is MNHNY and CDR2 is SVGAGI in the germline V gene (reference sequence). The CDR3 runs to 15 residues. V lost 6 bases and J lost 0, with 9 bases in between.

This clone was found a few times. The chain recombines TRBV5-1 with TRBJ1-1, with D maybe TRBD1 (5 bases). The V end was cut by 2 bases, the J end by 1 base, with 12 bases between. CDR1 SGHRS and CDR2 YFSETQ come from the germline V gene. This CDR3 spans 15 amino acids. The CDR3 protein is CASSFGGTANTEAFF. The CDR3 nucleotides are TGCGCCAGCAGCTTCGGGGGAACTGCGAACACTGAAGCTTTCTTT.

The V gene is TRBV15, the J gene TRBJ2-7; the match to TRBD1 covers 10 bases. The V and J ends lost 7 bases and 2 bases, in that order; junction bases with no gene match: 8. Germline V gene sequence: CDR1 LNHNV, CDR2 YYDKDF (reference sequence). The CDR3 covers 15 residues. The chain's CDR3 is CATTTDRGVTYEQYF. DNA of the CDR3: TGTGCCACCACCACGGACAGGGGGGTAACCTACGAGCAGTACTTC. Full variable domain (rest looked up from reference TRBV15 and TRBJ2-7): DAMVIQNPRYQVTQFGKPVTLSCSQTLNHNVMYWYQQKSSQAPKLLFHYYDKDFNNEADTPDNFQSRRPNTSFCFLDIRSPGLGDTAMYLCATTTDRGVTYEQYFGPGTRLTVT.

Here the CDR3 reads CASSQVRQHGYTF. CDR3 DNA sequence: TGCGCCAGCAGCCAAGTTAGGCAGCATGGCTACACCTTC. The V and J genes are TRBV4-3 and TRBJ1-2; D is unresolved. The V end lost 1 base, the J end lost 6 bases, and 9 bases lay between the germline ends. Germline V gene lookup returns CDR1 LGHNA and CDR2 YSLEER. The CDR3 totals 13 residues.

This clone was counted only a few times. This chain joins TRBV5-1 and TRBJ1-5; D remains ambiguous. The length of the CDR3 is 13 residues. CDR1 is SGHRS, CDR2 YFSETQ, per germline. Trimming cost V 0 bases and J 5 bases, with 6 bases left between them. This CDR3 reads CASSLDVDQPQHF. The CDR3 DNA sequence: TGCGCCAGCAGCTTGGACGTAGATCAGCCCCAGCATTTT.

The J gene is TRBJ2-1, the V gene TRBV14, with D perhaps being TRBD1 or TRBD2 (5 bases each). This CDR3 comprises 18 residues. The germline CDR1 and CDR2 sequences are SGHDN and FVKESK. Trimming shortened V by 3 bases and J by 4 bases, and 22 bases separated the two germline ends. CDR3 loop: CASSHSIGTTRIYNEQFF. CDR3 coding DNA: TGTGCCAGCAGCCATAGCATCGGGACCACTAGGATATACAATGAGCAGTTCTTC.

The chain has TRBV10-3 and TRBJ2-3; weak D call: TRBD1 (5 bases). CDR1 is ENHRY and CDR2 is SYGVKD in the germline V gene. V dropped 2 bases and J dropped 4 bases, with 13 bases sitting between them. CDR3 length equals 15 residues. CDR3 amino acids: CAISETAQGPDTQYF. The CDR3 coding sequence is TGTGCCATCAGTGAGACCGCGCAGGGTCCAGATACGCAGTATTTT.

The chain couples TRBV28 to TRBJ2-3; 13 nucleotides match TRBD2. V trimming: 4 bases; J trimming: 1 base; junction bases outside the gene matches: 5. The CDR3 totals 17 residues. Germline V gives CDR1 MDHEN, CDR2 SYDVKM. The CDR3 region has the DNA TGTGCCAGCAGTTCGGGGACTAGCGGGGCCCGCACAGATACGCAGTATTTT. Protein sequence: CASSSGTSGARTDTQYF.

The chain carries TRBV19 and TRBJ2-6; unclear D gene. The CDR3 totals 15 residues. V was clipped by 5 bases and J by 4 bases, with 12 bases between them. Germline V lookup: CDR1 LNHDA, CDR2 SQIVND (reference sequence). The CDR3 DNA is TGTGCCAGTAGTCTCGGGTTAGCCGGGGCCAACGTCCTGACTTTC. As protein: CASSLGLAGANVLTF.

This chain joins TRBV5-1 and TRBJ1-1; TRBD1 matches at 8 bases. The germline V gene has CDR1 SGHRS and CDR2 YFSETQ. The CDR3 is 15 amino acids. J was trimmed by 5 bases and V by 0 bases; bases with no gene match: 6. CDR3 region: CASSLAGTGRTEAFF. The CDR3, as DNA: TGCGCCAGCAGCTTGGCCGGGACAGGCCGAACTGAAGCTTTCTTT.

The rearrangement links TRBV2 to TRBJ2-7, with D possibly being TRBD2 (5 bases). V dropped 3 bases and J dropped 7 bases, with 19 bases sitting between them. Per the germline V gene, CDR1 is SNHLY and CDR2 is FYNNEI. The CDR3 totals 15 residues. The CDR3 DNA is TGTGCCAGCAGTGACGGATCGTGGGATCCGGGGGAGCAGTACTTC. Amino acid sequence: CASSDGSWDPGEQYF.

The chain links TRBV27 to TRBJ1-5; perhaps TRBD1 as D (6 bases). Deletions cut 3 bases from V and 2 bases from J, with 11 bases between. The CDR3 consists of 15 residues. The germline CDR1 and CDR2 sequences are MNHEY and SMNVEV (reference sequence). The CDR3 reads CASSFAGDGNQPQHF. In DNA form, the CDR3 reads TGTGCCAGCAGTTTTGCAGGGGATGGCAATCAGCCCCAGCATTTT.